These T cell receptor beta chains were read from a single sample in a study of brain T cells in children with intractable seizures. The method was immunoSEQ multiplex PCR; TCRdb's version includes in-frame clones alone and lacks a portion of them. Of around 340,000 clones in the sample, more than 85% are singletons; the top ten hold under 7%. The specimen was peripheral blood, collected 5 to 6 months after surgery. These receptors all come from a boy under three years old with tuberous sclerosis and intractable seizures. The CDR3 runs from the conserved cysteine through the conserved F or W. Each record gives: D gene, clone size, J gene, V gene, CDR3 protein, CDR3 DNA. A D gene is named only where the DNA matches it firmly. Clone size appears in some rows only: once, few, many, or a class for an expanded clone.

d_call: TRBD1; clone_size: .; j_call: TRBJ2-2; v_call: TRBV29-1; cdr3_aa: CSVGGQGANTGELFF; cdr3_nt: TGCAGCGTTGGAGGACAGGGGGCGAACACCGGGGAGCTGTTTTTT
d_call: .; clone_size: .; j_call: TRBJ1-3; v_call: TRBV30; cdr3_aa: CAWSVRQGIGNTIYF; cdr3_nt: TGTGCCTGGAGTGTAAGGCAGGGCATCGGAAACACCATATATTTT
d_call: TRBD2; clone_size: .; j_call: TRBJ2-5; v_call: TRBV7-2; cdr3_aa: CASSSELAGKRTQYF; cdr3_nt: TGTGCCAGCAGCTCCGAGCTAGCGGGGAAAAGGACCCAGTACTTC
d_call: .; clone_size: .; j_call: TRBJ2-3; v_call: TRBV9; cdr3_aa: CASSTGTSNGDTQYF; cdr3_nt: TGTGCCAGCAGCACCGGGACTTCGAATGGCGATACGCAGTATTTT
d_call: .; clone_size: .; j_call: TRBJ2-2; v_call: TRBV30; cdr3_aa: CAWSPVGAGVNTGELFF; cdr3_nt: TGTGCCTGGAGTCCGGTGGGGGCGGGGGTCAACACCGGGGAGCTGTTTTTT
d_call: .; clone_size: .; j_call: TRBJ2-3; v_call: TRBV11-1; cdr3_aa: CASSRRGSRTDTQYF; cdr3_nt: TGTGCCAGCAGCCGACGTGGGAGTCGTACAGATACGCAGTATTTT
d_call: .; clone_size: once; j_call: TRBJ1-1; v_call: TRBV6-5; cdr3_aa: CASSYTYSSMNTEAFF; cdr3_nt: TGTGCCAGCAGTTACACGTACAGCTCCATGAACACTGAAGCTTTCTTT
d_call: .; clone_size: .; j_call: TRBJ1-2; v_call: TRBV27; cdr3_aa: CASSYRHTNYGYTF; cdr3_nt: TGTGCCAGCAGTTACAGGCACACTAACTATGGCTACACCTTC
d_call: TRBD1; clone_size: .; j_call: TRBJ1-2; v_call: TRBV24-1; cdr3_aa: CATSDLGQESGGYTF; cdr3_nt: TGTGCCACCAGTGACCTGGGACAGGAGTCCGGTGGCTACACCTTC
d_call: .; clone_size: .; j_call: TRBJ2-3; v_call: TRBV11-3; cdr3_aa: CASSLWLWADTQYF; cdr3_nt: TGTGCCAGCAGCTTATGGCTTTGGGCAGATACGCAGTATTTT
d_call: .; clone_size: .; j_call: TRBJ1-2; v_call: TRBV5-6; cdr3_aa: CASSSLGISYNYTF; cdr3_nt: TGTGCCAGCAGCTCCCTGGGCATTTCTTATAACTACACCTTC